What follows are 32 T cell receptor beta chains derived from one specimen sequenced in a study of response to subunit inactivated influenza vaccine listed by TCRdb under 2018. Receptor libraries were prepared by RT-PCR. Instrument used: Illumina HiSeq 2500. In-frame beta chains were kept once TCRdb had trimmed the public reads at Q25 with fastp and called clones with MiXCR. Rows matching on CDR3 protein sequence are summarized as one entry with the most common DNA and genes. This sample comprises 560,000 or so distinct CDR3 sequences, less than 10% of them detected only once. The leading ten clones occupy about an eighth of the sample. The sample was PBMCs from blood, taken around 25 months after vaccination. These TCRs come from a man in his fifties or sixties who received an inactivated influenza vaccine. Donor details come from another sample of the same person, matched by shared clones.

Only a few counts were recorded for this clonotype. This rearrangement joins TRBV6-1 to TRBJ1-2, with D possibly being TRBD1 (5 bases). The germline CDR1 and CDR2 sequences are MNHNS and SASEGT. V gave up 6 bases and J gave up 7 bases, with 15 bases separating them. The CDR3 sequence is 13 residues long. The CDR3 DNA reads TGTGCCAGCAGCCCCCAGGGTTGGTTTGGCTACACCTTC. Translation: CASSPQGWFGYTF.

This clonotype was recorded at least ten times. This chain uses TRBV5-1 with TRBJ2-6; no firm D call. Trimming removed 0 bases at V and 1 base at J, with 5 bases between. This CDR3 is built from 15 residues. CDR1 and CDR2 from the germline V gene are SGHRS and YFSETQ. The DNA of the CDR3 is TGCGCCAGCAGCTTGGACGTATCTGGGGCCAACGTCCTGACTTTC. Translated: CASSLDVSGANVLTF. The whole variable domain, remainder taken from reference TRBV5-1 and TRBJ2-6, is KAGVTQTPRYLIKTRGQQVTLSCSPISGHRSVSWYQQTPGQGLQFLFEYFSETQRNKGNFPGRFSGRQFSNSRSEMNVSTLELGDSALYLCASSLDVSGANVLTFGAGSRLTVL.

This clonotype was seen repeatedly, ten times or more. The chain links TRBV7-9 to TRBJ2-4; weak D call: TRBD1 (5 bases). The CDR3 runs 15 residues. Trimming shortened V by 3 bases and J by 0 bases, and 9 bases separated the two germline ends. Germline V gene data show CDR1 as SEHNR and CDR2 as FQNEAQ (reference sequence). This CDR3 is CASSLQTEAKNIQYF. DNA for the CDR3: TGTGCCAGCAGCTTGCAGACAGAAGCCAAAAACATTCAGTACTTC.

This clonotype was seen more than once but under ten times. This sequence joins TRBV7-2 and TRBJ1-2; TRBD1 aligns across 7 bases. The CDR3 runs 14 residues. Trimming at V came to 2 bases and at J to 8 bases, leaving 8 bases not matched to a gene. CDR1 SGHTA and CDR2 FQGNSA come from the germline V gene. The CDR3 sequence: CASSLSDRAGGYTF. The CDR3 nucleotides are TGTGCCAGCAGCTTATCCGACAGGGCAGGCGGCTACACCTTC.

In this sample, this clonotype turned up many times. The rearrangement joins TRBV10-3 to TRBJ2-1, with 7 positions matching TRBD2. Germline CDR1 ENHRY, CDR2 SYGVKD. After removal of 6 bases from V and 8 bases from J, the junction contained 7 bases not matched to a gene. The CDR3 loop spans 13 amino acids. The DNA for the CDR3 is TGTGCCATCAGCTTGCGGGAGACCGATGAGCAGTTCTTC. Translating it yields CAISLRETDEQFF.

The sample holds a few counts of this clonotype. This chain connects TRBV4-2 to TRBJ2-2; D is ambiguous. In germline, CDR1 is LGHNA, CDR2 YNFKEQ. CDR3 length: 19 residues. V dropped 0 bases and J dropped 2 bases, with 19 bases sitting between them. The DNA of the CDR3 is TGTGCCAGCAGCCAAGATATTCCCCTCTATCACCCTAACACCGGGGAGCTGTTTTTT. Translation gives CASSQDIPLYHPNTGELFF.

This chain joins TRBV5-1 and TRBJ2-7; 9 positions match TRBD1. V shed 3 bases, J shed 5 bases, and the junction held 6 bases outside the gene matches. The CDR3 loop spans 14 amino acids. The germline V gene encodes CDR1 SGHRS and CDR2 YFSETQ. CDR3 sequence (DNA): TGCGCCAGCAGCTCGGGACAGGGTTTGGACGAGCAGTACTTC. Protein: CASSSGQGLDEQYF.

The rearrangement joins TRBV4-3 to TRBJ2-1; D gene uncertain. With 0 bases removed from V and 3 bases from J, the gap between germline ends came to 15 bases. CDR3 length equals 17 residues. From germline, CDR1 is LGHNA and CDR2 YSLEER. This CDR3 is CASSQDWNGQFYNEQFF. Written as DNA, the CDR3 is TGCGCCAGCAGCCAAGACTGGAACGGGCAGTTCTACAATGAGCAGTTCTTC.

This chain joins TRBV20-1 and TRBJ1-5, with D possibly being TRBD1 (6 bases). V lost 7 bases and J 5 bases, leaving 15 bases between the germline ends. CDR1 and CDR2 (germline): DFQATT, SNEGSKA (reference sequence). The CDR3 is 13 amino acids. Here the CDR3 DNA reads TGCAGTGTCCTTGAGACAGGCGATCAGCCCCAGCATTTT. It yields the protein CSVLETGDQPQHF.

This clonotype was seen at least ten times. The rearrangement links TRBV12-3 or TRBV12-4 to TRBJ2-1; TRBD2 matches at 12 bases. There are 15 residues in the CDR3. The V segment lost 4 bases and the J segment 8 bases; nucleotides outside the gene matches: 6. The CDR3 DNA reads as TGTGCCAGCAGTTCGTGGACTAGCGGGATCCATGAGCAGTTCTTC. It specifies CASSSWTSGIHEQFF.

This clonotype showed up just a few times. The V and J genes are TRBV20-1 and TRBJ2-7; D is ambiguous. Germline V gene sequence: CDR1 DFQATT, CDR2 SNEGSKA (reference sequence). The CDR3 runs to 14 residues. The V gene lost 6 bases and the J gene lost 2 bases, with 17 bases spanning the gap. CDR3: CSAPRPGLTYEQYF. The CDR3 DNA reads TGCAGTGCACCTCGGCCAGGTCTGACCTACGAGCAGTACTTC.

The chain carries TRBV5-5 and TRBJ2-2; D might be TRBD1 or TRBD2, each matching 5 bases. Trimming pared 0 bases from V and 7 bases from J, leaving 7 bases between. CDR3 size: 13 residues. Per germline, CDR1 SGHKS and CDR2 YYEKEE (reference sequence). CDR3 nucleotides: TGTGCCAGCAGCTTGGTGGGGGTCGGGGAGCTGTTTTTT. Amino acid sequence: CASSLVGVGELFF.

This clonotype was detected only a few times. V gene TRBV4-2 combines with J gene TRBJ1-2; perhaps TRBD1 as D (6 bases). Germline values: CDR1 LGHNA, CDR2 YNFKEQ. The V end was cut by 0 bases, the J end by 5 bases, with 10 bases between. The CDR3 has 14 amino acids. The CDR3: CASSQDGGAYGYTF. For the CDR3, the DNA is TGTGCCAGCAGCCAAGACGGGGGGGCGTATGGCTACACCTTC.

This clonotype appeared many times. The chain combines TRBV5-1 with TRBJ1-2, with 7 bases lining up with TRBD1. CDR3 length: 18 amino acids. With 3 bases clipped from V and 0 bases from J, the junction kept 14 bases outside the gene matches. Germline CDR1 is SGHRS and CDR2 is YFSETQ. The CDR3 loop is CASSSFSDREKANYGYTF. The CDR3 nucleotides read TGCGCCAGCAGCTCTTTCTCTGACAGGGAGAAAGCTAACTATGGCTACACCTTC.

The V gene is TRBV19, the J gene TRBJ2-5, with D tentatively TRBD1 or TRBD2 (5 bases each). This CDR3 spans 14 amino acids. The germline gives CDR1 LNHDA, CDR2 SQIVND (reference sequence). Trimming shortened V by 6 bases and J by 1 base, and 12 bases separated the two germline ends. The CDR3 loop reads CASSLRGTQETQYF. The CDR3 region has the DNA TGTGCCAGTAGCCTTCGAGGGACCCAAGAGACCCAGTACTTC.

This clonotype has only a few counts. The chain carries TRBV28 and TRBJ1-6, with TRBD1 identical over 7 bases. V shed 1 base and J 9 bases; nucleotides not matched to a gene: 6. Germline lookup yields CDR1 MDHEN and CDR2 SYDVKM. CDR3 length: 15 residues. This chain's CDR3 is CASSLSTGMSSPLHF. For the CDR3, the DNA is TGTGCCAGCAGTTTATCGACAGGGATGAGTTCACCCCTCCACTTT.

This clonotype appeared many times. This sequence joins TRBV20-1 and TRBJ1-2; 9 bases agree with TRBD1. The CDR3 runs 14 residues. The germline CDR1 and CDR2 sequences are DFQATT and SNEGSKA (reference sequence). V shed 6 bases, J shed 2 bases, and the junction held 7 bases outside the gene matches. CDR3 DNA sequence: TGCAGTGCAATACCCGGGACAGGGAACTATGGCTACACCTTC. It yields the protein CSAIPGTGNYGYTF.

In its sample, this clonotype was seen many times. V usage is TRBV20-1 and J usage is TRBJ1-5; 12 nucleotides agree with TRBD1. This CDR3 has 15 amino acids. Germline V gene lookup returns CDR1 DFQATT and CDR2 SNEGSKA (reference sequence). V shed 5 bases, J shed 5 bases, and the junction held 7 bases outside the gene matches. The CDR3 coding sequence is TGCAGTGCTCCCCCCGGGACAGGGGGCGATCAGCCCCAGCATTTT. Amino acid sequence: CSAPPGTGGDQPQHF.

V gene TRBV11-2 combines with J gene TRBJ2-7, with D possibly TRBD1 on 5 matching bases. The CDR3 covers 13 residues. CDR1 is SGHAT and CDR2 is FQNNGV in the germline V gene. Trimming removed 3 bases from V and 2 bases from J, with 8 bases in between. This chain's CDR3 is CASSFTGTYEQYF. As DNA, the CDR3 is TGTGCCAGCAGCTTCACAGGAACCTACGAGCAGTACTTC.

Many counts were recorded for this clonotype. The chain combines TRBV2 with TRBJ2-1, with TRBD2 matching over 10 bases. The CDR3 covers 16 residues. The germline CDR1 and CDR2 sequences are SNHLY and FYNNEI. The V and J ends lost 1 base and 6 bases, in that order; junction bases with no gene match: 6. CDR3 loop: CASSEVGLAGANEQFF. The CDR3 coding sequence is TGTGCCAGCAGTGAAGTGGGGCTAGCGGGAGCCAATGAGCAGTTCTTC.

The rearrangement joins TRBV6-1 to TRBJ1-3, with TRBD1 matching 7 bases. This CDR3 is 14 amino acids long. Germline trimming cut 6 bases from V and 2 bases from J; bases unmatched to any gene: 4. CDR1 MNHNS and CDR2 SASEGT come from the germline V gene. For the CDR3, the DNA is TGTGCCAGCAGGGGAGACAGGGCTGGAAACACCATATATTTT. This sequence encodes CASRGDRAGNTIYF.

V gene TRBV4-2 combines with J gene TRBJ1-1; 8 nucleotides agree with TRBD1. Trimming removed 1 base from V and 0 bases from J; junction bases left unmatched: 7. This CDR3 is built from 17 residues. The V gene's germline CDR1 is LGHNA and CDR2 YNFKEQ. CDR3 region: CASSQGTGIRMNTEAFF. As DNA, the CDR3 is TGTGCCAGCAGCCAAGGGACAGGGATTAGGATGAACACTGAAGCTTTCTTT.

This clonotype was recorded at least ten times. The genes are TRBV9 and TRBJ1-1; a weak D match, TRBD1 (6 bases). There are 14 residues in the CDR3. CDR1 and CDR2 (germline): SGDLS, YYNGEE. V was trimmed by 0 bases and J by 8 bases, leaving 14 bases between them. The CDR3 loop is CASSVAGGGREAFF. CDR3 in DNA: TGTGCCAGCAGCGTAGCCGGTGGGGGCAGAGAAGCTTTCTTT.

This clonotype turned up a few times. The genes are TRBV7-8 and TRBJ1-2; the D is unclear. Germline CDR1 is SGHVS and CDR2 is FQNEAQ. Between the trimmed V and J ends, which lost 3 bases and 2 bases, there was a span of 7 bases. This CDR3 region has 13 residues. This CDR3 is CASSLETNYGYTF. CDR3 DNA sequence: TGTGCCAGCAGCTTGGAAACAAACTATGGCTACACCTTC.

This clonotype was counted only a few times. The chain carries TRBV10-3 and TRBJ1-3, with 8 bases identical to TRBD1. CDR1 is ENHRY and CDR2 is SYGVKD in the germline V gene. The CDR3 is made up of 16 amino acids. The V gene end was trimmed by 2 bases and the J gene end by 2 bases; junction bases not matched to a gene: 5. For the CDR3, the DNA is TGTGCCATCAGTGAGGAGCAACAGGGGGCTGGAAACACCATATATTTT. Residues: CAISEEQQGAGNTIYF.

V is TRBV20-1 and J is TRBJ1-6; D uncertain. The V gene's germline CDR1 is DFQATT and CDR2 SNEGSKA (reference sequence). V shed 5 bases and J shed 5 bases, with 10 bases lying between them. The CDR3 spans 13 residues. DNA for the CDR3: TGCAGTGCTCGCGGACGGAATAATTCACCCCTCCACTTT. It yields the protein CSARGRNNSPLHF.

V is TRBV6-4 and J is TRBJ1-5; 7 nucleotides line up with TRBD1. Per the germline V gene, CDR1 is MRHNA and CDR2 is SNTAGT. The V and J ends lost 6 bases and 1 base, in that order; junction bases with no gene match: 6. The CDR3 is 15 residues long. The CDR3 region has the DNA TGTGCCAGCAGGCCCGGGACAGTAAGCAATCAGCCCCAGCATTTT. Its translation is CASRPGTVSNQPQHF.

This sequence joins TRBV6-1 and TRBJ2-6, with 9 bases identical to TRBD2. Germline-derived CDR1 and CDR2 are MNHNS and SASEGT. Trimming removed 4 bases from V and 4 bases from J; junction bases left unmatched: 5. The CDR3 has 16 residues. This CDR3 is CASSGSGRSGANVLTF. In DNA form, the CDR3 reads TGTGCCAGCAGTGGTAGCGGGAGATCCGGGGCCAACGTCCTGACTTTC.

V and J are TRBV12-3 or TRBV12-4 and TRBJ2-7; D perhaps matches TRBD2 (5 bases). The CDR3 consists of 14 residues. Trimming took off 5 bases at V and 4 bases at J, with 15 bases between the two ends. The CDR3 loop reads CASSRRLARYEQYF. The CDR3 DNA sequence: TGTGCCAGCAGTAGAAGGCTAGCCAGGTACGAGCAGTACTTC.

V is TRBV2 and J is TRBJ2-7; D remains unclear. Trimming cost V 5 bases and J 3 bases, with 8 bases left between them. CDR3 length equals 12 residues. Germline loops: CDR1 SNHLY, CDR2 FYNNEI. The CDR3 bases are TGTGCCAGCAGTCAAGAGTTCTACGAGCAGTACTTC. This gives the protein CASSQEFYEQYF.

In its sample, this clonotype was seen many times. The V call is TRBV4-2, the J call TRBJ2-3; 15 bases align to TRBD2. CDR1 and CDR2 (germline): LGHNA, YNFKEQ. The length of the CDR3 is 16 residues. V lost 4 bases to trimming and J lost 2 bases; unmatched junction nucleotides: 1. CDR3 coding DNA: TGTGCCAGCAGCCGGACTAGCGGGGGGGACACAGATACGCAGTATTTT. This encodes CASSRTSGGDTDTQYF.

The V call is TRBV5-5, the J call TRBJ2-5; TRBD2 is a possible D gene (5 bases). V shed 6 bases and J shed 1 base, with 10 bases lying between them. The V gene's germline CDR1 is SGHKS and CDR2 YYEKEE (reference sequence). This CDR3 is built from 13 residues. The CDR3, as DNA: TGTGCCAGCAAAAGCGGAACCCAAGAGACCCAGTACTTC. It codes for CASKSGTQETQYF.